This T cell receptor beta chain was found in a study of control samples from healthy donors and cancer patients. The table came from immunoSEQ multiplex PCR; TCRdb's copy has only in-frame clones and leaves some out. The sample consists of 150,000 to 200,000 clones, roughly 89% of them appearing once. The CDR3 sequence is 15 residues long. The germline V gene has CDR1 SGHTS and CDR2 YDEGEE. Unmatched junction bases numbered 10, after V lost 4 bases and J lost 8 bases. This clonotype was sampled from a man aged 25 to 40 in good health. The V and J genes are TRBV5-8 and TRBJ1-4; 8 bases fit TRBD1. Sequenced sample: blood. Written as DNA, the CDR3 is TGTGCCAGCAGCGGACAGGGCTTAGGGGCAGAAAAACTGTTTTTT. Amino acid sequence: CASSGQGLGAEKLFF.